The following is a T cell receptor beta chain sequence with its context. The data derive from a study of beta chain features in type 1 diabetes. Reverse transcribing all isolated RNA meant expressed TCRB transcripts were sequenced. This table comes from immunoSEQ multiplex PCR, and its TCRdb copy is limited to in-frame clones, with some not included. This repertoire shows 450,000 or so clones, around 10% found once; its top ten account for less than 0.06%. The CDR3 is 13 residues long. The germline CDR1 and CDR2 sequences are SGHAT and FQNNGV. With 5 bases clipped from V and 2 bases from J, the junction kept 1 base outside the gene matches.

This TCR was recovered from a woman under 30 in good health. This rearrangement joins TRBV11-2 to TRBJ2-5; 8 nucleotides match TRBD1. The specimen was naive CD4+ T cells from blood. CDR3 in amino acids: CASSRDRQETQYF. The DNA of the CDR3 is TGTGCCAGCAGCAGGGACAGGCAAGAGACCCAGTACTTC.